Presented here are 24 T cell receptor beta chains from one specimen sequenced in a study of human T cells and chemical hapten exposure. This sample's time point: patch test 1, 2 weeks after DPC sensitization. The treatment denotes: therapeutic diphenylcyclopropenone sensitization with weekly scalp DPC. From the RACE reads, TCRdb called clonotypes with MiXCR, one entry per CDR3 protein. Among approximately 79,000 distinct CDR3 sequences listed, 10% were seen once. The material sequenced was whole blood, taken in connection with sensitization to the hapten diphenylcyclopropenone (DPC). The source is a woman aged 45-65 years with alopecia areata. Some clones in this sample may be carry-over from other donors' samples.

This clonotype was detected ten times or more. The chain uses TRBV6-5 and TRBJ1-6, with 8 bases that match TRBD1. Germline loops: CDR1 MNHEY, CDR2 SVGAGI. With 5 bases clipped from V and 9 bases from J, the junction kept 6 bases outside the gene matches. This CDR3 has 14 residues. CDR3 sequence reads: CASSEGQEFSPLHF. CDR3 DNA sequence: TGTGCCAGCAGTGAGGGACAGGAGTTTTCACCCCTCCACTTT.

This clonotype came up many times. For the CDR3, the DNA is TGTGCCAGCAGCGTACAGGACAGGAATACAGATACGCAGTATTTT. It encodes CASSVQDRNTDTQYF. The chain recombines TRBV9 with TRBJ2-3, with 7 positions matching TRBD1. Germline-derived CDR1 and CDR2 are SGDLS and YYNGEE. Trimming at V came to 1 base and at J to 3 bases, leaving 5 bases not matched to a gene. The length of the CDR3 is 15 residues.

In DNA form, the CDR3 reads TGCAGCGTGGCTACCGGGTTGAGCACAGATACGCAGTATTTT. It yields the protein CSVATGLSTDTQYF. The gene calls are TRBV29-1 and TRBJ2-3; D not resolved. This CDR3 is built from 14 residues. Germline CDR1 is SQVTM and CDR2 is ANQGSEA. V was trimmed by 6 bases and J by 0 bases, leaving 13 bases between them.

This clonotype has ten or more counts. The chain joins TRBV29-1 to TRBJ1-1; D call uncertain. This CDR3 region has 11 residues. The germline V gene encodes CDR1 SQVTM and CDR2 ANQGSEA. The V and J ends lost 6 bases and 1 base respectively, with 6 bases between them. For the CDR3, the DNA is TGCAGCGTCCTAGAGAACACTGAAGCTTTCTTT. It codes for CSVLENTEAFF.

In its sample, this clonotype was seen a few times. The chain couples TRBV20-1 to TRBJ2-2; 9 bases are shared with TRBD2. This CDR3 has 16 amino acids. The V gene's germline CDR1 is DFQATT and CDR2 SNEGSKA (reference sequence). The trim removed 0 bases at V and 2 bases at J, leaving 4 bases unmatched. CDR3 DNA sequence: TGCAGTGCTAGAGATCAACTAGCGGGCAACACCGGGGAGCTGTTTTTT. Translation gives CSARDQLAGNTGELFF.

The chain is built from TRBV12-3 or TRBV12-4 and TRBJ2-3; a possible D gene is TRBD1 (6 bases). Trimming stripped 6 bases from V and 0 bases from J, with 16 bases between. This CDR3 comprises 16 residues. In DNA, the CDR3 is TGTGCCAGCAGGTCTACCGGGACAAAAAGCACAGATACGCAGTATTTT. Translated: CASRSTGTKSTDTQYF.

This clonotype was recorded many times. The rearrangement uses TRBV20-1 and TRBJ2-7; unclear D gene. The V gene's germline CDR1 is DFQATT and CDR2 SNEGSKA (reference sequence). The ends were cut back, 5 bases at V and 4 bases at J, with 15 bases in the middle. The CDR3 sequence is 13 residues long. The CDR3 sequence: CSAPDAGRYEQYF. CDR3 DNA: TGCAGTGCTCCGGACGCAGGACGTTACGAGCAGTACTTC.

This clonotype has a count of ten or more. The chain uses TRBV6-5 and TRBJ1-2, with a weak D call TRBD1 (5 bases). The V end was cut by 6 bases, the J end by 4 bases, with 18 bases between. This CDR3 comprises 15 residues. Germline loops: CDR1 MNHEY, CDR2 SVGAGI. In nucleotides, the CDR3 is TGTGCCAGCAGCCTGGGGGGGGTAGTTGGCTATGGCTACACCTTC. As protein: CASSLGGVVGYGYTF.

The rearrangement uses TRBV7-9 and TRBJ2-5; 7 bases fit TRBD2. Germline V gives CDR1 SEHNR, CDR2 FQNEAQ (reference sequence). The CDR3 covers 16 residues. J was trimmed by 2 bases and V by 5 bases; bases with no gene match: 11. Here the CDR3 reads CASSGLAGAVQETQYF. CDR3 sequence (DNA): TGTGCCAGCAGCGGGCTGGCGGGAGCGGTACAAGAGACCCAGTACTTC.

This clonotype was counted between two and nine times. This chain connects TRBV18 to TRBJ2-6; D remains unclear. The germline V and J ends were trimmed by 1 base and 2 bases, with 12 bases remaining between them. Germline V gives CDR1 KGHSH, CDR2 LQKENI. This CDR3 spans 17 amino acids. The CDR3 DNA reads TGTGCCAGCTCACCACGGGCGTTGGGTCCTGGGGCCAACGTCCTGACTTTC. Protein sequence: CASSPRALGPGANVLTF.

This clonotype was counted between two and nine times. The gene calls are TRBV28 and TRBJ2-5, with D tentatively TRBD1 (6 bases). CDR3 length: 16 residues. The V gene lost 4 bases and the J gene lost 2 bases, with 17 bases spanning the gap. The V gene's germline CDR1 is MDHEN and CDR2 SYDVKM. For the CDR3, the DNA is TGTGCCAGCAGTTCACCGGGACAAAATGGGCAAGAGACCCAGTACTTC. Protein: CASSSPGQNGQETQYF. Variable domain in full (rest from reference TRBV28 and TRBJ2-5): DVKVTQSSRYLVKRTGEKVFLECVQDMDHENMFWYRQDPGLGLRLIYFSYDVKMKEKGDIPEGYSVSREKKERFSLILESASTNQTSMYLCASSSPGQNGQETQYFGPGTRLLVL.

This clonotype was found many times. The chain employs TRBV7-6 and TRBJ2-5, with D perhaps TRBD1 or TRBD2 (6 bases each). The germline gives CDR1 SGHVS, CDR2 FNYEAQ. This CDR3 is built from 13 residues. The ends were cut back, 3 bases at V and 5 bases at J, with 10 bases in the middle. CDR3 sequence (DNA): TGTGCCAGCAGCTTCCGGGGGCACGAGACCCAGTACTTC. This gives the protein CASSFRGHETQYF.

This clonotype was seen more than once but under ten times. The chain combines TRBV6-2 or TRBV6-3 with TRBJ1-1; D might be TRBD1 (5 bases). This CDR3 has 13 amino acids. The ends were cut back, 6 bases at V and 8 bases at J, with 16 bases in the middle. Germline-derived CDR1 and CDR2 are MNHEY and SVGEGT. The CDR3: CASSPSGVQEAFF. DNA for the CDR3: TGTGCCAGCAGCCCCTCGGGGGTTCAGGAAGCTTTCTTT.

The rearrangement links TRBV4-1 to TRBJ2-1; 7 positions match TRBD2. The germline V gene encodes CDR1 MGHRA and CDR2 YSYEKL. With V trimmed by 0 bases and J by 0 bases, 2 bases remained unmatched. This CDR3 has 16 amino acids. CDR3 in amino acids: CASSQERGSSYNEQFF. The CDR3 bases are TGCGCCAGCAGCCAAGAACGCGGGAGCTCCTACAATGAGCAGTTCTTC.

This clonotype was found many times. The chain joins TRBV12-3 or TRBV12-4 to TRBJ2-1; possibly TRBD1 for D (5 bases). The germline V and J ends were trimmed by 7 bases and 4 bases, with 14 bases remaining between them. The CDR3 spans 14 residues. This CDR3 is CASTPNTGYNEQFF. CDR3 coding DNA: TGTGCCAGCACCCCCAACACAGGTTACAATGAGCAGTTCTTC.

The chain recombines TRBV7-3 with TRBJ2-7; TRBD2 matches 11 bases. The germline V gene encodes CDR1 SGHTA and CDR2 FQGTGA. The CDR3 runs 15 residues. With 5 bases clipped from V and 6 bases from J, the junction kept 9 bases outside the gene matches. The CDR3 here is CASSRELAGVGEQYF. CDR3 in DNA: TGTGCCAGCAGCCGAGAACTAGCGGGAGTCGGCGAGCAGTACTTC.

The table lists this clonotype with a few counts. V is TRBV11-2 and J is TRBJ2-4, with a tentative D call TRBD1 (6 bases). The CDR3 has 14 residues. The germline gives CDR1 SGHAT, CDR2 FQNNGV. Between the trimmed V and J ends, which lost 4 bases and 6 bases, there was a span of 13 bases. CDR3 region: CASSSSGTLNIQYF. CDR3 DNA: TGTGCCAGCAGCTCGTCCGGGACACTAAACATTCAGTACTTC.

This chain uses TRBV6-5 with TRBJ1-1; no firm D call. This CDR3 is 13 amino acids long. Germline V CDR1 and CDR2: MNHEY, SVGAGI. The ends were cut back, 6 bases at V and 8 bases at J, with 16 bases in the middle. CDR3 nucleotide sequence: TGTGCCAGCAGCACACGGCCCAAGCTAGAAGCTTTCTTT. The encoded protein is CASSTRPKLEAFF.

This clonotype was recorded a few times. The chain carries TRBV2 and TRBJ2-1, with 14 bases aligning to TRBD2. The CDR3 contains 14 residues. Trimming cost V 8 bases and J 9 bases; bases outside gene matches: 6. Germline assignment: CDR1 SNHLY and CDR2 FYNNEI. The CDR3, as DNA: TGTGCCAGCTTAACAGGACTAGCGGGAGGTGAGCAGTTCTTC. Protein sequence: CASLTGLAGGEQFF. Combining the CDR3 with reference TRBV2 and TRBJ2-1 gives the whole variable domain EPEVTQTPSHQVTQMGQEVILRCVPISNHLYFYWYRQILGQKVEFLVSFYNNEISEKSEIFDDQFSVERPDGSNFTLKIRSTKLEDSAMYFCASLTGLAGGEQFFGPGTRLTVL.

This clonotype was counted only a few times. The CDR3 reads CASSQDRAGANVLTF. For the CDR3, the DNA is TGTGCCAGCAGCCAGGACAGGGCTGGGGCCAACGTCCTGACTTTC. The chain links TRBV12-3 or TRBV12-4 to TRBJ2-6; TRBD1 agrees at 8 bases. The CDR3 has 15 residues. V dropped 6 bases and J dropped 2; count of bases not matched to a gene: 3.

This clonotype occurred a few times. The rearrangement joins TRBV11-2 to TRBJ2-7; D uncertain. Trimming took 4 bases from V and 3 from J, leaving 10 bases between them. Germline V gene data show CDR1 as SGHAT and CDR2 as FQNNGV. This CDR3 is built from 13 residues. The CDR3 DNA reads TGTGCCAGCAGCTACCCGGGCCTCTACGAGCAGTACTTC. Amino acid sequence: CASSYPGLYEQYF.

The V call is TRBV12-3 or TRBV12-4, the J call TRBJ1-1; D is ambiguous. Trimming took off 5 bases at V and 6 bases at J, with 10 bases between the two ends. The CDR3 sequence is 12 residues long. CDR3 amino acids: CASSPGPPEAFF. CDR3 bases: TGTGCCAGCAGTCCAGGCCCGCCTGAAGCTTTCTTT.

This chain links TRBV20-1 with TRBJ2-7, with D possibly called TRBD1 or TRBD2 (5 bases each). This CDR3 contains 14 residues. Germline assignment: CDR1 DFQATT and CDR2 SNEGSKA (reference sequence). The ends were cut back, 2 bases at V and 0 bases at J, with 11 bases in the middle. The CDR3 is CSARQGPSSYEQYF. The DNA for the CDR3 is TGCAGTGCTAGACAGGGACCAAGCTCCTACGAGCAGTACTTC.

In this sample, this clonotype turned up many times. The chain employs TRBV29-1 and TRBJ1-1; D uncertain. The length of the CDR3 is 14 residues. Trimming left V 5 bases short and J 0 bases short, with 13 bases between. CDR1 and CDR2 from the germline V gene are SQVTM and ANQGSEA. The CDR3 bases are TGCAGCGTTCCGCCACCGGCAGTGAACACTGAAGCTTTCTTT. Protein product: CSVPPPAVNTEAFF. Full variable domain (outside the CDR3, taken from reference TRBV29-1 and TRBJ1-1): SAVISQKPSRDICQRGTSLTIQCQVDSQVTMMFWYRQQPGQSLTLIATANQGSEATYESGFVIDKFPISRPNLTFSTLTVSNMSPEDSSIYLCSVPPPAVNTEAFFGQGTRLTVV.